The T cell receptor beta chain described here comes from a study of blood T cell repertoires in COVID-19. Looking at the study overall: Samples of COVID-19 (acute and convalescent) were obtained from the United States, Italy and Spain.

This CDR3 comprises 15 residues. Germline values: CDR1 SNHLY, CDR2 FYNNEI. Trimming at V came to 6 bases and at J to 4 bases, leaving 0 bases not matched to a gene. Original methodology: Nucleated cell number was recorded as an estimate derived from reference gene primer amplification. Profiling relied on immunoSEQ multiplex PCR, and the TCRdb table lists in-frame clones only, not all of them. That table supplies the V and J calls and clone size; D and trimming were determined from the DNA. The table shows a few hundred thousand clones, with around 85% occurring only once. Sequenced input: peripheral blood. The clonotype was recovered from a young woman with acute or convalescent COVID-19. V and J are TRBV2 and TRBJ2-2; the match to TRBD2 covers 15 bases. As DNA, the CDR3 is TGTGCCAGCAGGGGACTAGCGGGGGGCACCGGGGAGCTGTTTTTT. Translated, it gives CASRGLAGGTGELFF.